Listed below are T cell receptor beta chains from one sample, sequenced in a study of T cells in Graves' hyperthyroidism and ophthalmopathy. MiXCR, applied by TCRdb to the multiplex PCR reads, yields one record per CDR3 protein. The table lists about 96,000 distinct CDR3 sequences, under 65% of them singletons. The specimen was blood. The source is a woman in her 40s with Graves' hyperthyroidism. The CDR3 runs from the conserved cysteine through the conserved F or W. The D gene is left open where the match is weak. Not every row has a clone size; where given, it reads once, few, many or a size class.

clone size	V gene	CDR3 length	J gene	D gene	CDR3 DNA	CDR3 protein
NA	TRBV20-1	10	TRBJ2-5	NA	TGCAGTGCTAGAGATGGGACCCAGTACTTC	CSARDGTQYF
NA	TRBV2	14	TRBJ1-1	TRBD1	TGTGCCAGCAGTGTGACAGGGGCGCGGACTGAAGCTTTCTTT	CASSVTGARTEAFF
NA	TRBV14	16	TRBJ2-2	TRBD2	TGTGCCAGCAGCCAAGCCCACGGGGGGGTGAGCGGGGAGCTGTTTTTT	CASSQAHGGVSGELFF
NA	TRBV4-2	18	TRBJ1-6	NA	TGTGCCAGCAGCCAAGAAAGGGTACAGGGCCTAGGGGGTTCACCCCTCCACTTT	CASSQERVQGLGGSPLHF
NA	TRBV20-1	11	TRBJ1-5	NA	TGCAGTGCTAGAGAAGGGTGGGCCCAGCATTTT	CSAREGWAQHF
many	TRBV9	14	TRBJ1-3	NA	TGTGCCAGCAGCTCCCAGGGCTATGGCTACACCATATATTTT	CASSSQGYGYTIYF
NA	TRBV7-9	14	TRBJ1-5	NA	TGTGCCAGCAGCTTAGGCTGGGGCAATCAGCCCCAGCATTTT	CASSLGWGNQPQHF
NA	TRBV29-1	12	TRBJ1-5	TRBD1	TGCAGCGTTGGGACAGGGGGTCAGCCCCAGCATTTT	CSVGTGGQPQHF
NA	TRBV7-9	13	TRBJ2-5	NA	TGTGCCAGCGCTCGGGGGCGGGCGGAGACCCAGTACTTC	CASARGRAETQYF
NA	TRBV29-1	13	TRBJ1-6	TRBD1	TGCAGCGGACGGGACAGGGGTGATTCACCCCTCCACTTT	CSGRDRGDSPLHF
NA	TRBV10-3	15	TRBJ2-5	NA	TGTGCCATCCGTAACGGTGCTGGAGAAGTTGAGACCCAGTACTTC	CAIRNGAGEVETQYF
many	TRBV2	13	TRBJ2-5	TRBD2	TGTGCCATCCCGGGACTAGTAGGAGAGACCCAGTACTTC	CAIPGLVGETQYF
many	TRBV7-2	14	TRBJ1-2	NA	TGTGCCAGCAGCCAAGCTACGGAAAACTATGGCTACACCTTC	CASSQATENYGYTF
NA	TRBV25-1	15	TRBJ1-6	NA	TGTGCCAGCTCCCGGCGGGGGGCGAATAATTCACCCCTCCACTTT	CASSRRGANNSPLHF
NA	TRBV7-2	14	TRBJ2-2	NA	TGTGCCAGCAGCTTATGCCTGAACACCGGGGAGCTGTTTTTT	CASSLCLNTGELFF
NA	TRBV7-4	14	TRBJ1-2	TRBD1	TGTGCCAGCAGACCGGACAGGGAGCACTATGGCTACACCTTC	CASRPDREHYGYTF
NA	TRBV29-1	19	TRBJ2-5	TRBD1	TGCAGCGTAGGAACAGGGGGCGCGGGATCGCCGGCATACGCAGAGACCCAGTACTTC	CSVGTGGAGSPAYAETQYF
medium-sized	TRBV15	13	TRBJ2-7	NA	TGTGCCACCAGCAGAGACAGGGACTACGAGCAGTACTTC	CATSRDRDYEQYF
few	TRBV7-2	16	TRBJ2-7	NA	TGTGCCAGCAGCCCCGCCGCGGGGACAGCGGGCAGCGAGCAGTACTTC	CASSPAAGTAGSEQYF
many	TRBV7-8	16	TRBJ2-2	NA	TGTGCCAGCAGCCCTCGGCAGACAGGAAACACCGGGGAGCTGTTTTTT	CASSPRQTGNTGELFF
NA	TRBV7-9	14	TRBJ2-7	NA	TGCGCCAGCAGCCCCTGGGGGGGCGGGTACGAGCAGTGCTTC	CASSPWGGGYEQCF
NA	TRBV29-1	14	TRBJ1-1	TRBD1	TGCAGCCCTAAACGCCGGACAGGGAACACTGAAGCTTTCTTT	CSPKRRTGNTEAFF
many	TRBV4-1	16	TRBJ2-7	TRBD2	TGCGCCAGCAGCCAAGGGACTAGCGGGCCGTCCTACGAGCAGTACTTC	CASSQGTSGPSYEQYF
many	TRBV7-2	17	TRBJ2-5	TRBD2	TGTGCCAGCAGCTTAGTTCTAGCGGGAGGGCGAGGCGAGACCCAGTACTTC	CASSLVLAGGRGETQYF
many	TRBV6-5	14	TRBJ1-1	NA	TGTGCCAGCAGTTCCCCGGGCCCTCAAGGCCTCGCTTTCTTT	CASSSPGPQGLAFF